The present T cell receptor beta chain was sequenced within a study of cytomegalovirus exposure and HLA in healthy donors. Losses at the gene ends were 0 bases for V and 4 bases for J; bases not matched to a gene: 6. Per germline, CDR1 SGHRS and CDR2 YFSETQ. The CDR3 loop spans 15 amino acids. The primer mix had 60 Vbeta and 13 Jbeta primers. The data were produced by immunoSEQ multiplex PCR, yet TCRdb's version contains in-frame clones alone and is incomplete. The sample has roughly 130,000 clones, around 80% seen once; the top ten hold less than 2%. General study points: Some 17,000 TCR beta sequences were associated with HLA alleles at 0.05 false discovery rate in a later analysis. Fewer N-insertions than the roughly 600-donor mean were reportedly shown by an Asian-associated ancestry cluster in a later analysis.

Comment on this clone: The antigen remains undetermined.

The sequencing sample was made of PBMCs. The chain employs TRBV5-1 and TRBJ1-2, with 7 nucleotides matching TRBD1. The clonotype was recovered from a middle-aged man in good health and CMV-seronegative. DNA of the CDR3: TGCGCCAGCAGCTTGGTTACAGGGGACATCTATGGCTACACCTTC. Residues: CASSLVTGDIYGYTF.